This is a list of T cell receptor beta chains from one sample in a study of neurological immune-mediated disorders. TCRdb re-called the 5' RACE reads with MiXCR, one entry per CDR3 protein. The sample consists of about 71,000 distinct CDR3 sequences, about 4.9% of them appearing once. Sequencing was performed on PBMCs. Source of these receptors: a young man with multiple sclerosis. CDR3s include the opening cysteine and the closing phenylalanine or tryptophan. Fields, in order: V gene, J gene, clone size, D gene, CDR3 DNA, CDR3 protein. The D gene is left open where the match is weak. Not every row has a clone size; where given, it reads once, few, many or a size class.

V: TRBV5-4; J: TRBJ1-3; size: many; D: -; DNA: TGTGCCAGCAGCTTTAGGTTTGGAAACACCATATATTTT; CDR3: CASSFRFGNTIYF
V: TRBV7-9; J: TRBJ1-1; size: many; D: TRBD1; DNA: TGTGCCAGCAGCTACTTCATGGACAGGGCGGGCACTGAAGCTTTCTTT; CDR3: CASSYFMDRAGTEAFF
V: TRBV20-1; J: TRBJ2-4; size: -; D: -; DNA: TGCTCCGGAAGGGTCGACAGAAACATTCAGTACTTC; CDR3: CSGRVDRNIQYF
V: TRBV5-1; J: TRBJ1-3; size: few; D: -; DNA: TGCGCCAGCAGCTTCCCAGGGACTGGAAACACCATATATTTT; CDR3: CASSFPGTGNTIYF
V: TRBV5-1; J: TRBJ1-6; size: many; D: -; DNA: TGCGCCAGCAGCTTGTCGGCGGGCTCCTATAATTCACCCCTCCACTTT; CDR3: CASSLSAGSYNSPLHF
V: TRBV5-5; J: TRBJ1-5; size: -; D: -; DNA: TGTGCCAGCAGCTGGGAAGTCAATAGCAATCAGCCCCAGCATTTT; CDR3: CASSWEVNSNQPQHF
V: TRBV9; J: TRBJ2-1; size: many; D: TRBD2; DNA: TGTGCCAGCAGCGTAGCTACGGGGGGGATATCCTACAATGAGCAGTTCTTC; CDR3: CASSVATGGISYNEQFF
V: TRBV5-1; J: TRBJ2-3; size: many; D: -; DNA: TGCGCCAGCAGCTCCCACGCAGATACGCAGTATTTT; CDR3: CASSSHADTQYF
V: TRBV7-2; J: TRBJ2-1; size: many; D: -; DNA: TGTGCCAGCAGCTTAGAGGCGGGGAGCTCCTACAATGAGCAGTTCTTC; CDR3: CASSLEAGSSYNEQFF
V: TRBV4-1; J: TRBJ1-1; size: many; D: -; DNA: TGCGCCAGCAGCCAAGAAGTGGCGGGAGAAGCTTTCTTT; CDR3: CASSQEVAGEAFF
V: TRBV27; J: TRBJ2-7; size: many; D: TRBD2; DNA: TGTGCCAGCAGTTTGACTAGCGGGGCTTCCTACGAGCAGTACTTC; CDR3: CASSLTSGASYEQYF
V: TRBV6-5; J: TRBJ2-2; size: many; D: -; DNA: TGTGCCAGCACCGTAAAGTTCAGATACCAAACCGGGGAGCTGTTTTTT; CDR3: CASTVKFRYQTGELFF
V: TRBV6-5; J: TRBJ1-5; size: many; D: -; DNA: TGTGCCAGCAGTTACTCAGCCGGGCCCCAGCATTTT; CDR3: CASSYSAGPQHF
V: TRBV10-3; J: TRBJ1-1; size: many; D: -; DNA: TGTGCCATCAACAACCGCCAAGGTAACATGAACACTGAAGCTTTCTTT; CDR3: CAINNRQGNMNTEAFF
V: TRBV20-1; J: TRBJ1-5; size: many; D: -; DNA: TGCAGTGCTAGCTGGGGCAATCAGCCCCAGCATTTT; CDR3: CSASWGNQPQHF
V: TRBV7-8; J: TRBJ1-1; size: -; D: -; DNA: TGTGCCAGCAGCTCCAGCGTCCGGGGCGAAGCTTTCTTT; CDR3: CASSSSVRGEAFF
V: TRBV5-1; J: TRBJ1-1; size: -; D: -; DNA: TGCGCCAGCAGCCTAACGGCGGAGGCTGAAGCTTTCTTT; CDR3: CASSLTAEAEAFF
V: TRBV6-5; J: TRBJ1-5; size: many; D: -; DNA: TGTGCCAGCAGTTACACCTTTAATCAGCCCCAGCATTTT; CDR3: CASSYTFNQPQHF
V: TRBV5-1; J: TRBJ2-3; size: many; D: -; DNA: TGCGCCAGCAGCTTTTCGGGGGTCAGAGATACGCAGTATTTT; CDR3: CASSFSGVRDTQYF
V: TRBV15; J: TRBJ2-7; size: many; D: TRBD1; DNA: TGTGCCACCAGCAGACTGTCGGACAGGTTCTACGAGCAGTACTTC; CDR3: CATSRLSDRFYEQYF
V: TRBV18; J: TRBJ1-1; size: many; D: -; DNA: TGTGCCAGCTCTCTAAGGGTCCCGGACACTGAAGCTTTCTTT; CDR3: CASSLRVPDTEAFF
V: TRBV19; J: TRBJ2-3; size: many; D: TRBD2; DNA: TGTGCCAGTAGTATAGGGGTAGCGGGGGCCGATACGCAGTATTTT; CDR3: CASSIGVAGADTQYF
V: TRBV6-5; J: TRBJ1-1; size: few; D: -; DNA: TGTGCCAGCAGTTACGCCCCGGACGGATACACTGAAGCTTTCTTT; CDR3: CASSYAPDGYTEAFF
V: TRBV7-9; J: TRBJ1-2; size: many; D: TRBD1; DNA: TGTGCCAGCGAAAGGGACAGGATGAGTGGCTACACCTTC; CDR3: CASERDRMSGYTF
V: TRBV5-5; J: TRBJ2-3; size: few; D: -; DNA: TGTGCCAGCAGCTTGGGTTCCCCCACCTGGAGCACAGATACGCAGTATTTT; CDR3: CASSLGSPTWSTDTQYF
V: TRBV4-2; J: TRBJ2-3; size: many; D: -; DNA: TGTGCCAGCAGCCAAGAGGGCAGGAGCACAGATACGCAGTATTTT; CDR3: CASSQEGRSTDTQYF
V: TRBV20-1; J: TRBJ1-6; size: few; D: TRBD1; DNA: TGCAGTGGAAGCGCCGGGACAGGGCCGGCGCGTATCGGATCACCCCTCCACTTT; CDR3: CSGSAGTGPARIGSPLHF
V: TRBV10-3; J: TRBJ1-2; size: many; D: -; DNA: TGTGCCATCAGTGGCGGCGGAACGGTGTCTAACTATGGCTACACCTTC; CDR3: CAISGGGTVSNYGYTF
V: TRBV15; J: TRBJ1-3; size: few; D: TRBD1; DNA: TGTGCCACTCGGGGACAGGTCTCTGGAAACACCATATATTTT; CDR3: CATRGQVSGNTIYF
V: TRBV4-1; J: TRBJ1-1; size: many; D: TRBD1; DNA: TGCGCCAGCAGCCAAGAGGGACAGGGAAGGAACACTGAAGCTTTCTTT; CDR3: CASSQEGQGRNTEAFF
V: TRBV14; J: TRBJ1-6; size: many; D: TRBD1; DNA: TGTGCCAGCAGCCAACTTTCAGGGGGCGCAGGTTCACCCCTCAACTTT; CDR3: CASSQLSGGAGSPLNF
V: TRBV5-1; J: TRBJ2-4; size: many; D: -; DNA: TGCGCCAGCAGCTTGGAGGGAACGAGCATTCAGTACTTC; CDR3: CASSLEGTSIQYF
V: TRBV6-5; J: TRBJ2-7; size: few; D: -; DNA: TGTGCCAGCGGGGGTCTCGGGACAAACTACGAGCAGTACTTC; CDR3: CASGGLGTNYEQYF
V: TRBV12-2; J: TRBJ2-6; size: -; D: -; DNA: TGTGCAAGTCGCTCCCCCAAGAGGGAAGACTCTGGGGCCAACGTCCTGACTTTC; CDR3: CASRSPKREDSGANVLTF
V: TRBV20-1; J: TRBJ2-7; size: many; D: -; DNA: TGCAGTGCCCGAGAGGGGCTAGCGCGATATGGGGAGCAGTACTTC; CDR3: CSAREGLARYGEQYF
V: TRBV5-1; J: TRBJ1-1; size: many; D: -; DNA: TGCGCCAGCAGCTTAGGGACCACCTCTTGGAACACTGAAGCTTTCTTT; CDR3: CASSLGTTSWNTEAFF
V: TRBV12-3/TRBV12-4; J: TRBJ1-5; size: many; D: TRBD1; DNA: TGTGCCAGCAGTGCGCGACAGGGGGCGAATCAGCCCCAGCATTTT; CDR3: CASSARQGANQPQHF
V: TRBV29-1; J: TRBJ2-3; size: few; D: -; DNA: TGCAGCGTTGAAGTTAGCGGCACAGATACGCAGTATTTT; CDR3: CSVEVSGTDTQYF
V: TRBV5-1; J: TRBJ1-1; size: many; D: TRBD1; DNA: TGCGCCAGCAGCTACATAGGGACAGGGAACACTGAAGCTTTCTTT; CDR3: CASSYIGTGNTEAFF
V: TRBV3-1; J: TRBJ1-2; size: many; D: -; DNA: TGTGCCAGCAGCCAAGATCACCCCAGAGGGGACGGCTACACCTTC; CDR3: CASSQDHPRGDGYTF
V: TRBV20-1; J: TRBJ1-1; size: many; D: -; DNA: TGCAGTGCTTCAACAGGGAACTGGAACACTGAAGCTTTCTTT; CDR3: CSASTGNWNTEAFF
V: TRBV6-5; J: TRBJ1-1; size: many; D: TRBD1; DNA: TGTGCCAGCAGTCCTTTACAGGGGGCGCTTATCGGCACTGAAGCTTTCTTT; CDR3: CASSPLQGALIGTEAFF
V: TRBV7-9; J: TRBJ1-2; size: many; D: -; DNA: TGTGCCAGCAGCTTTACTAACTATGGCTACACCTTC; CDR3: CASSFTNYGYTF
V: TRBV12-3/TRBV12-4; J: TRBJ1-5; size: -; D: -; DNA: TGTGCCAGCAGTTCTCAGGACCTTCTTAATCAGCCCCAGCATTTT; CDR3: CASSSQDLLNQPQHF
V: TRBV5-1; J: TRBJ1-1; size: few; D: TRBD1; DNA: TGCGCCAGCAGCTTGGATCCGACAGGGGAAACTGAAGCTTTCTTT; CDR3: CASSLDPTGETEAFF
V: TRBV5-1; J: TRBJ2-3; size: -; D: TRBD2; DNA: TGCGCCAGCAGCCCACTACTAGCGGCAGCGGATACGCAGTATTTT; CDR3: CASSPLLAAADTQYF
V: TRBV11-2; J: TRBJ2-3; size: many; D: -; DNA: TGTGCCAGCAGCTCGAACCCCACTAGCTTCTCTAGCACAGATACGCAGTATTTT; CDR3: CASSSNPTSFSSTDTQYF
V: TRBV9; J: TRBJ1-4; size: many; D: TRBD1; DNA: TGTGCCAGCAGCCTCTACCCCACAGGGGATGGTGAAAAACTGTTTTTT; CDR3: CASSLYPTGDGEKLFF
V: TRBV4-1; J: TRBJ2-3; size: few; D: -; DNA: TGCGCCAGCAGCAGGGACTCCAGGGGCACAGATACGCAGTATTTT; CDR3: CASSRDSRGTDTQYF
V: TRBV15; J: TRBJ1-4; size: -; D: -; DNA: TGTGCCACCAGCAGAGAAGTACCCGCCGGACTGTTTTTT; CDR3: CATSREVPAGLFF
V: TRBV3-1; J: TRBJ2-3; size: many; D: TRBD2; DNA: TGTGCCAGCAGCCAAGATCTAGCGGGGATGAGCACAGATACGCAGTATTTT; CDR3: CASSQDLAGMSTDTQYF
V: TRBV4-1; J: TRBJ1-4; size: few; D: -; DNA: TGCGCCAGCAGCGTGGAGGGGGGCGCGGCGAGAAAACTGTTTTTT; CDR3: CASSVEGGAARKLFF
V: TRBV5-1; J: TRBJ2-3; size: -; D: -; DNA: TGCGCCAGCAGCTTGGCCCGAGGGGGCGGGGGCACAGATACGCAGTATTTT; CDR3: CASSLARGGGGTDTQYF
V: TRBV7-9; J: TRBJ1-1; size: few; D: -; DNA: TGTGCCAGCAGCTCCTTGGGGGTCGACACTGAAGCTTTCTTT; CDR3: CASSSLGVDTEAFF
V: TRBV20-1; J: TRBJ2-1; size: -; D: -; DNA: TGCAGTGCTAGAGATATAGGGGTGCATGAGCAGTTCTTC; CDR3: CSARDIGVHEQFF
V: TRBV5-1; J: TRBJ2-7; size: few; D: -; DNA: TGCGCCAGCAGCTTGGGGACATATGGTCTTGGCGAGCAGTACTTC; CDR3: CASSLGTYGLGEQYF
V: TRBV5-1; J: TRBJ2-1; size: many; D: -; DNA: TGCGCCAGCAGCCCCGGACCGGGCGAGCAGTTCTTC; CDR3: CASSPGPGEQFF
V: TRBV5-1; J: TRBJ2-2; size: many; D: -; DNA: TGCGCCAGCAGCTTAGGTGGGACAAACACCGGGGAGCTGTTTTTT; CDR3: CASSLGGTNTGELFF
V: TRBV29-1; J: TRBJ1-1; size: many; D: -; DNA: TGCAGCGTTGGGGCACGGTTGGGGAGTGAAGCTTTCTTT; CDR3: CSVGARLGSEAFF
V: TRBV7-8; J: TRBJ2-1; size: -; D: -; DNA: TGTGCCAGCAGCTTAGAAGACGCGGATGAGCAGTTCTTC; CDR3: CASSLEDADEQFF